This TCR beta chain was identified during a study of blood T cells in healthy people across ages. Investigators took 9.5 to 10 milliliters of peripheral blood from every donor. Germline V gives CDR1 MGHDK, CDR2 SYGVNS. The CDR3 loop spans 18 amino acids. Between the trimmed V and J ends, which lost 1 base and 0 bases, there was a span of 13 bases. The use of a sample-barcoded 5' primer and a J-beta primer mix characterized a second PCR of 7 to 11 cycles. TCRdb re-called the 5' RACE reads through MiXCR, storing one row per CDR3 protein. The table has about 1.4 million distinct CDR3 sequences, 59% seen once.

This sequence originates from a man aged 18 to 30 in good health. The chain combines TRBV25-1 with TRBJ2-6, with TRBD2 as a possible D gene (5 bases). Sequenced sample: blood. In nucleotides, the CDR3 is TGTGCCAGCAGTGAATCCCCAGGACGGGGCTCTGGGGCCAACGTCCTGACTTTC. Translation: CASSESPGRGSGANVLTF.